This T cell receptor beta chain was identified in a study of cytomegalovirus exposure and HLA in healthy donors. Overall study context: The study's early data release held some 85 million unique TCRs from HLA-typed donors.

Study-level findings and limits: Differences between HLA loci emerged in a later analysis of TCR association rates, with DRB1 most and HLA-C fewest.

13 Jbeta primers and 60 Vbeta primers were used for the PCR. Here immunoSEQ multiplex PCR was the method, and the copy in TCRdb shows in-frame clones only, minus some. The table includes approximately 130,000 clones, 75% to 85% detected once. With respect to this clone: Its cognate antigen is unknown.

Trimming removed 4 bases from V and 2 bases from J, with 9 bases in between. There are 14 residues in the CDR3. Looked up from germline, CDR1 is WNHNN and CDR2 is SYGVQD (reference sequence). The gene calls are TRBV10-1 and TRBJ2-1; possible D gene TRBD2, 5 bases. The sample was PBMCs. The clonotype was recovered from a woman aged 35 to 49 in good health and CMV-seropositive. CDR3 sequence: CASSGGHPYNEQFF. The CDR3, as DNA: TGCGCCAGCAGTGGAGGGCATCCCTACAATGAGCAGTTCTTC.